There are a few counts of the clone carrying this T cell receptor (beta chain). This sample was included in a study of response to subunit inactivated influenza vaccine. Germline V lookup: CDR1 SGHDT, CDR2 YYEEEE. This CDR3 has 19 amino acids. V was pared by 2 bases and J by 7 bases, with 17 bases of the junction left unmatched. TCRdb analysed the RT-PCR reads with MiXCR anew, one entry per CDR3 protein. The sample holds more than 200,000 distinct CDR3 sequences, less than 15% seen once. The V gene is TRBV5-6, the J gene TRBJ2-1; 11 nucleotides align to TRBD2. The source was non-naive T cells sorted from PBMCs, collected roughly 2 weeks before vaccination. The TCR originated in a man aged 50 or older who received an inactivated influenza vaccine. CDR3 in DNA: TGTGCCAGCAGCTTTCTAGTAACGCTGACTAGCGGGGTAGGTAATGAGCAGTTCTTC. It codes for CASSFLVTLTSGVGNEQFF.